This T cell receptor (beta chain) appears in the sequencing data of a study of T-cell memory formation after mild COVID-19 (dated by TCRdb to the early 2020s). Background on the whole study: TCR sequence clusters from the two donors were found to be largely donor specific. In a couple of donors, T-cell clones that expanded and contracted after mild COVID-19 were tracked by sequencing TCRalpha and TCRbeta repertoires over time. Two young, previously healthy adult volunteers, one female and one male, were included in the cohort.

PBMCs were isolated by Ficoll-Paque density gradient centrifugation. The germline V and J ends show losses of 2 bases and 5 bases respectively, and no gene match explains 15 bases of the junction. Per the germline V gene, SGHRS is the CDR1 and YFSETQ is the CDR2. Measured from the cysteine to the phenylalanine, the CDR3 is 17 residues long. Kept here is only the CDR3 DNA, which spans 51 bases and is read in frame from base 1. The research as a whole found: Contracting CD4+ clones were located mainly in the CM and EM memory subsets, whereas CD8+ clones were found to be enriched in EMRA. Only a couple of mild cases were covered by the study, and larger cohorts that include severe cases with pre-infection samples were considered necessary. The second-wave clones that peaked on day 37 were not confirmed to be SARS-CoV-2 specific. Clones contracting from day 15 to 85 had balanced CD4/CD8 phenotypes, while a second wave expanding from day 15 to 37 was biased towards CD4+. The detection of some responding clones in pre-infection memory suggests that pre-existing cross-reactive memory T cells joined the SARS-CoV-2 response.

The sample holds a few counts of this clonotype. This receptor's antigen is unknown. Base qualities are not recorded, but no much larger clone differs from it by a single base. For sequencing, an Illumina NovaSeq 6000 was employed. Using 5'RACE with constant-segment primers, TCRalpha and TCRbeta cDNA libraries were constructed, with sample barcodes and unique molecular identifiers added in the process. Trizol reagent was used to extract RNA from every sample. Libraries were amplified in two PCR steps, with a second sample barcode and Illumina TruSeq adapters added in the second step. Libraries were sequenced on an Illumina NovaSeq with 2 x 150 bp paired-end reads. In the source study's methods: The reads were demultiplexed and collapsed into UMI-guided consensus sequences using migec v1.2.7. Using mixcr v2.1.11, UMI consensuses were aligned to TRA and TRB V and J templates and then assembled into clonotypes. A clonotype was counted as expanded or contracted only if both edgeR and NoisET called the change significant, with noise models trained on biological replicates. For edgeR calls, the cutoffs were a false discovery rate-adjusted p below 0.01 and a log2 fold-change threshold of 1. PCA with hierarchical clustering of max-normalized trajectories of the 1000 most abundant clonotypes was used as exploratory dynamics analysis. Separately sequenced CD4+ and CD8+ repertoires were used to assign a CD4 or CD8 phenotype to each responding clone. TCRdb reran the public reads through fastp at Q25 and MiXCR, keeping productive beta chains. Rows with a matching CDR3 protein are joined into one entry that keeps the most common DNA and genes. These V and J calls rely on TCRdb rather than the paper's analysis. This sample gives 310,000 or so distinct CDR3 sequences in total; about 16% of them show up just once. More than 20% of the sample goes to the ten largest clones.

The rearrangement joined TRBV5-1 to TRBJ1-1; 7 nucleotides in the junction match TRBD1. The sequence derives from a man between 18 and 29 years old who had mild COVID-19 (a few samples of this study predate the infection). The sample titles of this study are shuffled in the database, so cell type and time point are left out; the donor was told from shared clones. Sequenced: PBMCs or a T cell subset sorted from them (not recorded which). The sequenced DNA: TGCGCCAGCAGCTTAGTCTCCGGCAGGGGGTTGGAGACTGAAGCTTTCTTT. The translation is CASSLVSGRGLETEAFF.